The 27 T cell receptor beta chains reported below all come from one sample, sequenced in a study of PD-1 blockade in mismatch repair-deficient tumors. The method was immunoSEQ multiplex PCR; TCRdb's version includes in-frame clones alone and lacks a portion of them. In the table there are approximately 100,000 clones, over 65% of which are singletons. Specimen: peripheral blood, collected roughly 36 weeks after starting pembrolizumab. Every receptor here comes from an adult with mismatch repair-deficient cancer.

The chain recombines TRBV20-1 with TRBJ2-3, with a tentative D call TRBD2 (6 bases). The CDR3 spans 11 residues. Germline assignment: CDR1 DFQATT and CDR2 SNEGSKA (reference sequence). V lost 6 bases, J lost 14 bases, and 18 bases lay in between. The chain's CDR3 is CSAERGGMMYF. DNA for the CDR3: TGCAGTGCCGAACGGGGCGGGATGATGTATTTT.

This clone was found once. This rearrangement joins TRBV30 to TRBJ2-3, with 10 bases fitting TRBD2. This CDR3 has 12 residues. V trimming: 4 bases; J trimming: 5 bases; junction bases outside the gene matches: 0. CDR1 is GTSNPN, CDR2 SVGIG, per germline (reference sequence). This chain's CDR3 is CAWTSGRDTQYF. Here the CDR3 DNA reads TGTGCCTGGACTAGCGGGAGAGATACGCAGTATTTT.

Written as DNA, the CDR3 is TGTGCCAGCAGTACCCTCCGCGGGAGGTGGTACGAGCAGTACTTC. The encoded protein is CASSTLRGRWYEQYF. The V call is TRBV27, the J call TRBJ2-7; 8 nucleotides match TRBD2. The CDR3 spans 15 residues. CDR1 and CDR2 from the germline V gene are MNHEY and SMNVEV (reference sequence). V lost 5 bases, J lost 4 bases, and 10 bases stayed unmatched.

V is TRBV2 and J is TRBJ1-5; 7 positions agree with TRBD1. V was clipped by 2 bases and J by 2 bases; unmatched bases: 3. CDR3 size: 15 residues. The germline V gene has CDR1 SNHLY and CDR2 FYNNEI. The CDR3 protein is CASSESTGGNQPQHF. The CDR3 DNA follows: TGTGCCAGCAGTGAATCTACAGGGGGCAATCAGCCCCAGCATTTT. Looking up the rest from reference TRBV2 and TRBJ1-5 gives the full variable domain: EPEVTQTPSHQVTQMGQEVILRCVPISNHLYFYWYRQILGQKVEFLVSFYNNEISEKSEIFDDQFSVERPDGSNFTLKIRSTKLEDSAMYFCASSESTGGNQPQHFGDGTRLSIL.

This chain links TRBV6-5 with TRBJ2-2; no definite D call. The CDR3 runs 13 residues. Trimming cost V 6 bases and J 4 bases, with 9 bases left between them. Germline CDR1 MNHEY, CDR2 SVGAGI. The CDR3 nucleotides read TGTGCCAGCAGGCGGACGGGCACCGGGGAGCTGTTTTTT. Its protein product is CASRRTGTGELFF.

This rearrangement joins TRBV5-1 to TRBJ1-1; 8 bases are shared with TRBD1. Germline assignment: CDR1 SGHRS and CDR2 YFSETQ. The CDR3 is made up of 15 amino acids. J gave up 1 base and V 4 bases, and 6 bases lay outside the gene matches. The CDR3 DNA reads as TGCGCCAGCAGCCCTCCGGGACAGGAGAACACTGAAGCTTTCTTT. Its protein product is CASSPPGQENTEAFF. The variable domain in full, with the rest retrieved from reference TRBV5-1 and TRBJ1-1, is KAGVTQTPRYLIKTRGQQVTLSCSPISGHRSVSWYQQTPGQGLQFLFEYFSETQRNKGNFPGRFSGRQFSNSRSEMNVSTLELGDSALYLCASSPPGQENTEAFFGQGTRLTVV.

The chain has TRBV18 and TRBJ2-2, with 11 positions matching TRBD2. This CDR3 contains 16 residues. V lost 8 bases, J lost 1 base, and 6 bases stayed unmatched. Germline CDR1 and CDR2: KGHSH and LQKENI. CDR3 nucleotide sequence: TGTGCCAGCCGCGACGGGACTAGCGGGAACACCGGGGAGCTGTTTTTT. Translating it yields CASRDGTSGNTGELFF.

This clone was recorded a few times. The V and J genes are TRBV4-1 and TRBJ1-5; the D gene is possibly TRBD1 (5 bases). Per the germline V gene, CDR1 is MGHRA and CDR2 is YSYEKL. V was cut by 5 bases and J by 2 bases, with 19 bases left in between. The CDR3 sequence is 17 residues long. CDR3 DNA: TGCGCCAGCAGCTACGACAGCAACAACATAGGCAATCAGCCCCAGCATTTT. This codes for CASSYDSNNIGNQPQHF.

The chain recombines TRBV9 with TRBJ2-5, with D tentatively TRBD2 (6 bases). The germline CDR1 and CDR2 sequences are SGDLS and YYNGEE. With 0 bases removed from V and 3 bases from J, the gap between germline ends came to 15 bases. This CDR3 spans 16 amino acids. CDR3 in amino acids: CASSVGAGKPKETQYF. CDR3 sequence (DNA): TGTGCCAGCAGCGTAGGCGCGGGAAAGCCCAAAGAGACCCAGTACTTC.

V gene TRBV29-1 combines with J gene TRBJ2-5; 8 positions agree with TRBD2. The CDR3 extends over 14 amino acids. Germline CDR1 and CDR2: SQVTM and ANQGSEA. V was clipped by 6 bases and J by 5 bases; unmatched bases: 11. The CDR3 spells CSVVLAGRAETQYF. The CDR3 coding sequence is TGCAGCGTCGTCTTAGCGGGACGGGCGGAGACCCAGTACTTC. Based on the CDR3 plus reference TRBV29-1 and TRBJ2-5, the full variable domain is SAVISQKPSRDICQRGTSLTIQCQVDSQVTMMFWYRQQPGQSLTLIATANQGSEATYESGFVIDKFPISRPNLTFSTLTVSNMSPEDSSIYLCSVVLAGRAETQYFGPGTRLLVL.

This clone was seen more than once but under ten times. The V call is TRBV9, the J call TRBJ2-7, with 7 bases matching TRBD2. This CDR3 has 13 residues. CDR1 is SGDLS, CDR2 YYNGEE, per germline. V shed 0 bases and J 5 bases; nucleotides not matched to a gene: 2. For the CDR3, the DNA is TGTGCCAGCAGCGTAGGACTAGCACACGAGCAGTACTTC. Its translation: CASSVGLAHEQYF. The full variable domain, in which reference TRBV9 and TRBJ2-7 provide the parts outside the CDR3, is DSGVTQTPKHLITATGQRVTLRCSPRSGDLSVYWYQQSLDQGLQFLIQYYNGEERAKGNILERFSAQQFPDLHSELNLSSLELGDSALYFCASSVGLAHEQYFGPGTRLTVT.

The chain carries TRBV28 and TRBJ1-4; D is uncertain. Germline CDR1 is MDHEN and CDR2 is SYDVKM. The CDR3 loop spans 15 amino acids. Trimming pared 5 bases from V and 8 bases from J, leaving 18 bases between. CDR3 sequence: CASSPPDAPFEKLFF. The CDR3 coding sequence is TGTGCCAGCAGTCCTCCTGACGCCCCCTTCGAAAAACTGTTTTTT.

V usage is TRBV10-3 and J usage is TRBJ2-1; 7 nucleotides line up with TRBD2. There are 14 residues in the CDR3. Germline CDR1 ENHRY, CDR2 SYGVKD. The junction had 5 bases not matched to a gene; V was cut back by 2 bases and J by 7 bases. The CDR3 DNA reads as TGTGCCATCAGTGAGGTCTTGGGAGGGAATGAGCAGTTCTTC. Protein sequence: CAISEVLGGNEQFF.

V usage is TRBV28 and J usage is TRBJ1-5; D gene unclear. The CDR3 has 13 residues. V was shortened by 5 bases and J by 4 bases, with 9 bases between the two germline ends. The V gene's germline CDR1 is MDHEN and CDR2 SYDVKM. CDR3 bases: TGTGCCAGCAGTATGACCCCAAATCAGCCCCAGCATTTT. As protein: CASSMTPNQPQHF.

This chain connects TRBV28 to TRBJ2-3; 7 bases line up with TRBD2. The V gene's germline CDR1 is MDHEN and CDR2 SYDVKM. Trimming took 2 bases from V and 2 from J; bases not matched to a gene: 4. CDR3 length: 15 amino acids. The CDR3 bases are TGTGCCAGCAGTTTAATGCGGGAGATCACAGATACGCAGTATTTT. Translation gives CASSLMREITDTQYF.

In its sample, this clone was seen once. The rearrangement links TRBV5-1 to TRBJ2-3; TRBD1 matches 9 bases. Trimming took 2 bases from V and 6 from J; bases not matched to a gene: 4. The CDR3 has 14 residues. Germline CDR1 SGHRS, CDR2 YFSETQ. CDR3: CASSLTGGHDTQYF. CDR3 sequence (DNA): TGCGCCAGCAGCTTAACAGGGGGCCACGATACGCAGTATTTT.

This clone appeared once. V is TRBV6-5 and J is TRBJ2-3; D remains ambiguous. CDR3 length: 15 amino acids. V lost 6 bases and J 6 bases, leaving 19 bases between the germline ends. Germline loops: CDR1 MNHEY, CDR2 SVGAGI. The CDR3, as DNA: TGTGCCAGCAGAGAGTTTAGTGTCTTGGGGGATACGCAGTATTTT. This encodes CASREFSVLGDTQYF.

V usage is TRBV27 and J usage is TRBJ2-3; 12 bases map to TRBD2. The V gene's germline CDR1 is MNHEY and CDR2 SMNVEV (reference sequence). The CDR3 consists of 16 residues. The V and J ends lost 5 bases and 4 bases, in that order; junction bases with no gene match: 7. The chain's CDR3 is CASSLRTSGNSDTQYF. In nucleotides, the CDR3 is TGTGCCAGCAGTCTTAGGACTAGCGGGAACTCAGATACGCAGTATTTT.

The rearrangement uses TRBV7-2 and TRBJ2-2; no definite D call. Germline CDR1 reads SGHTA; CDR2 reads FQGNSA. Trimming took 6 bases from V and 2 from J, leaving 10 bases between them. The CDR3 length is 14 residues. This chain's CDR3 is CASRPDANTGELFF. CDR3 nucleotides: TGTGCCAGCAGGCCGGACGCTAACACCGGGGAGCTGTTTTTT.

The CDR3 DNA follows: TGTGCCGTGTCTTCTAGCGGGAAGAACACCGGGGAGCTGTTTTTT. The encoded protein is CAVSSSGKNTGELFF. V and J are TRBV10-3 and TRBJ2-2; 9 bases line up with TRBD2. V shed 11 bases, J shed 1 base, and the junction held 8 bases outside the gene matches. CDR1 and CDR2 from the germline V gene are ENHRY and SYGVKD. The CDR3 has 15 amino acids.

The V and J genes are TRBV29-1 and TRBJ1-1; no clear D gene. V was cut by 3 bases and J by 3 bases, with 11 bases left in between. The CDR3 spans 13 residues. In germline, CDR1 is SQVTM, CDR2 ANQGSEA. The CDR3 reads CSVDPAGDTEAFF. DNA for the CDR3: TGCAGCGTTGACCCTGCCGGGGACACTGAAGCTTTCTTT.

There are a few counts of this clone. The J gene is TRBJ1-3, the V gene TRBV18; 9 positions agree with TRBD1. Germline lookup yields CDR1 KGHSH and CDR2 LQKENI. CDR3 length: 16 amino acids. The ends lost 1 base at V and 0 bases at J; junction bases unmatched: 1. Here the CDR3 reads CASSPQTGGSGNTIYF. CDR3 sequence (DNA): TGTGCCAGCTCACCACAGACAGGGGGCTCTGGAAACACCATATATTTT.

V gene TRBV9 combines with J gene TRBJ2-7; 8 bases match TRBD2. This CDR3 contains 14 residues. Trimming took 2 bases from V and 6 from J; bases not matched to a gene: 7. Germline V gives CDR1 SGDLS, CDR2 YYNGEE. The CDR3 region has the DNA TGTGCCAGCAGCGTCGGAGACAGCGGGGGCGAGCAGTACTTC. It translates to CASSVGDSGGEQYF.

The chain combines TRBV9 with TRBJ1-1; D unclear. The CDR3 totals 14 residues. From germline, CDR1 is SGDLS and CDR2 YYNGEE. The germline V and J ends were trimmed by 1 base and 4 bases, with 11 bases remaining between them. CDR3 loop: CASSVPGESTEAFF. DNA of the CDR3: TGTGCCAGCAGCGTACCAGGAGAGAGCACTGAAGCTTTCTTT.

The chain joins TRBV27 to TRBJ2-1, with D possibly called TRBD1 or TRBD2 (5 bases each). The V gene's germline CDR1 is MNHEY and CDR2 SMNVEV (reference sequence). The CDR3 is made up of 15 amino acids. V lost 5 bases to trimming and J lost 3 bases, with 14 bases between them. CDR3 residues: CASSPQGGFYNEQFF. CDR3 DNA sequence: TGTGCCAGCAGTCCCCAGGGCGGGTTCTACAATGAGCAGTTCTTC.

As for this clone: One end of the junction varies from germline; a read error may be responsible. V is TRBV6-1 and J is TRBJ1-3; TRBD1 is a possible D gene (5 bases). In germline, CDR1 is MNHNS, CDR2 SASEGT. The CDR3 is made up of 13 amino acids. The CDR3 sequence is CASLRDSENTIYF. The CDR3 coding sequence is TGTGCCAGCCTCAGGGATTCTGAAAACACCATATATTTT.

The V gene is TRBV7-2, the J gene TRBJ2-5; D is possibly TRBD1 or TRBD2 (6 bases each). V was trimmed by 1 base and J by 5 bases, leaving 14 bases between them. CDR1 is SGHTA and CDR2 is FQGNSA in the germline V gene. The CDR3 loop spans 15 amino acids. The CDR3 nucleotides read TGTGCCAGCAGCTTAGGACTAGGGGGGCGTGAGACCCAGTACTTC. This encodes CASSLGLGGRETQYF. Full variable domain (missing parts from reference TRBV7-2 and TRBJ2-5): GAGVSQSPSNKVTEKGKDVELRCDPISGHTALYWYRQSLGQGLEFLIYFQGNSAPDKSGLPSDRFSAERTGGSVSTLTIQRTQQEDSAVYLCASSLGLGGRETQYFGPGTRLLVL.